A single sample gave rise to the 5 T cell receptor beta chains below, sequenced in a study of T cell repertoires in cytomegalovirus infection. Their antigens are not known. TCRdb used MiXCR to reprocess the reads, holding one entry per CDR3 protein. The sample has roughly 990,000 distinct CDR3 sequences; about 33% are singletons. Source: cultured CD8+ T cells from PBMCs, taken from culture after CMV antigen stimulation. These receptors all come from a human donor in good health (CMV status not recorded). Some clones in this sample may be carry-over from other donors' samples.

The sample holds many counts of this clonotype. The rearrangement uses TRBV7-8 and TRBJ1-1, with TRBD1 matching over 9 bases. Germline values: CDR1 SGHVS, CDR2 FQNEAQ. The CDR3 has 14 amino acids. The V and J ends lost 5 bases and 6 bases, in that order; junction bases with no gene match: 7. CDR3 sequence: CASSPGQGWPEAFF. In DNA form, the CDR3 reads TGTGCCAGCAGCCCGGGACAGGGATGGCCTGAAGCTTTCTTT.

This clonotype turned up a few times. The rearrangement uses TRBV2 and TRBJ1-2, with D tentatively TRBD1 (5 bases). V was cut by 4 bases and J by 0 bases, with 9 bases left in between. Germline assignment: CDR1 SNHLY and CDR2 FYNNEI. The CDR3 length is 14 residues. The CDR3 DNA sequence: TGTGCCAGCAGTGGCGGGACGTCTAACTATGGCTACACCTTC. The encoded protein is CASSGGTSNYGYTF.

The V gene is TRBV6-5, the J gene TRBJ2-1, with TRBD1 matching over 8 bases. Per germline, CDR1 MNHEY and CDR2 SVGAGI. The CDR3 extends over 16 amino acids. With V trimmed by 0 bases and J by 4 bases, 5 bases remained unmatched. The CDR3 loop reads CASSYSDRVSYNEQFF. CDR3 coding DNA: TGTGCCAGCAGTTACTCGGACAGGGTGTCATACAATGAGCAGTTCTTC.

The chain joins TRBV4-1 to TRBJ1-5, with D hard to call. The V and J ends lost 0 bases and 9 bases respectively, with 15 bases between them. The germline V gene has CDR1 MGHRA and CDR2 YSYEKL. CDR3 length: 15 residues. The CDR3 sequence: CASSQDWQPSGPQHF. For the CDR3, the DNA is TGCGCCAGCAGCCAAGATTGGCAGCCCTCAGGGCCCCAGCATTTT.

The CDR3 coding sequence is TGTGCCAGCAGCCCCCCTCTGGGGGCGGGGGTGATCTACAATGAGCAGTTCTTC. It translates to CASSPPLGAGVIYNEQFF. The genes are TRBV7-9 and TRBJ2-1, with D possibly matching TRBD2 (7 bases). This CDR3 contains 18 residues. V lost 5 bases and J 3 bases, leaving 23 bases between the germline ends. Germline CDR1 and CDR2: SEHNR and FQNEAQ (reference sequence).